This T cell receptor (beta chain) was sequenced for a study of early T cells in non-severe SARS-CoV-2 infection. The CDR3 is 15 residues long. Germline CDR1 reads SGHRS; CDR2 reads YFSETQ. V dropped 7 bases and J dropped 8; count of bases not matched to a gene: 14. A single record per CDR3 protein comes from TCRdb applying MiXCR to the 5' RACE reads. The sample has 60,000 to 75,000 distinct CDR3 sequences, more than 10% seen once. Sequencing used whole blood. This TCR came from an adult who was a healthcare worker with PCR-confirmed SARS-CoV-2 infection or an uninfected control (not recorded which). The J gene is TRBJ2-1, the V gene TRBV5-1; 8 bases fit TRBD2. The CDR3 is CASHLRGGREDEQFF. The CDR3 DNA reads as TGCGCCAGCCATCTACGGGGGGGCCGTGAGGATGAGCAGTTCTTC.